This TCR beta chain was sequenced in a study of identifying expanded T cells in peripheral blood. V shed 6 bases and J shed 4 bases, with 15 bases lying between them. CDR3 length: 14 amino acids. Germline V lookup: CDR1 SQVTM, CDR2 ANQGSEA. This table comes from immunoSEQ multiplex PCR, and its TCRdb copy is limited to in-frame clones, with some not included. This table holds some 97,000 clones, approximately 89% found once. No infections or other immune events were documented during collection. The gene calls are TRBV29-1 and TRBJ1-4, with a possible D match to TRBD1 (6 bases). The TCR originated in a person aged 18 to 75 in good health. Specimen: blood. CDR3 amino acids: CSVGPTGLNEKLFF. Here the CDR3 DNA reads TGCAGCGTCGGGCCGACAGGACTTAATGAAAAACTGTTTTTT.